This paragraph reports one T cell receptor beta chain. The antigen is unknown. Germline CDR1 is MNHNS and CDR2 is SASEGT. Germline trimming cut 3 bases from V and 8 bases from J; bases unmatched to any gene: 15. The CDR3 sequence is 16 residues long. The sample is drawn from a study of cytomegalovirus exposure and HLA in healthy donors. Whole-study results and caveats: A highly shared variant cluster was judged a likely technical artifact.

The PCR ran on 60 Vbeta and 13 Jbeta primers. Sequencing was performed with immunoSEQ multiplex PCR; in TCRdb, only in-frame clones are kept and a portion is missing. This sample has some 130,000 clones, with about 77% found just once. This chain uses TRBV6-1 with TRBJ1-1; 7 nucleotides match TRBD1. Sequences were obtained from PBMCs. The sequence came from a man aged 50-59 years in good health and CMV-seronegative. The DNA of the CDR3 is TGTGCCAGCAGTGATGGGGGGACAGAGGTACCATTAGAAGCTTTCTTT. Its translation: CASSDGGTEVPLEAFF.